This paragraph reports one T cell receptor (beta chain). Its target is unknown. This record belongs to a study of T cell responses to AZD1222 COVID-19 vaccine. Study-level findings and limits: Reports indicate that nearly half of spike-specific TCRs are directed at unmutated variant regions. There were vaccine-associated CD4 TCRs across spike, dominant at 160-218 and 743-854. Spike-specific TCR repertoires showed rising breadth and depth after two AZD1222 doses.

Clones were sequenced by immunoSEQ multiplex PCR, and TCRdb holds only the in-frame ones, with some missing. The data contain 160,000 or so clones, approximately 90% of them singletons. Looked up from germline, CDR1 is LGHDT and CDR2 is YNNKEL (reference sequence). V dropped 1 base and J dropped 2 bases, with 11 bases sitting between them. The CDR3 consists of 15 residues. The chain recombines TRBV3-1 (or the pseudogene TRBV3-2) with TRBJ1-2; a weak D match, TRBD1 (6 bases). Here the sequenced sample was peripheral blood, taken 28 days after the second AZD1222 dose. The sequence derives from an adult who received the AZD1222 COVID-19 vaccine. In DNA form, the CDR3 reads TGTGCCAGCAGCCAAGGGACAGTCAACAACTATGGCTACACCTTC. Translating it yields CASSQGTVNNYGYTF.